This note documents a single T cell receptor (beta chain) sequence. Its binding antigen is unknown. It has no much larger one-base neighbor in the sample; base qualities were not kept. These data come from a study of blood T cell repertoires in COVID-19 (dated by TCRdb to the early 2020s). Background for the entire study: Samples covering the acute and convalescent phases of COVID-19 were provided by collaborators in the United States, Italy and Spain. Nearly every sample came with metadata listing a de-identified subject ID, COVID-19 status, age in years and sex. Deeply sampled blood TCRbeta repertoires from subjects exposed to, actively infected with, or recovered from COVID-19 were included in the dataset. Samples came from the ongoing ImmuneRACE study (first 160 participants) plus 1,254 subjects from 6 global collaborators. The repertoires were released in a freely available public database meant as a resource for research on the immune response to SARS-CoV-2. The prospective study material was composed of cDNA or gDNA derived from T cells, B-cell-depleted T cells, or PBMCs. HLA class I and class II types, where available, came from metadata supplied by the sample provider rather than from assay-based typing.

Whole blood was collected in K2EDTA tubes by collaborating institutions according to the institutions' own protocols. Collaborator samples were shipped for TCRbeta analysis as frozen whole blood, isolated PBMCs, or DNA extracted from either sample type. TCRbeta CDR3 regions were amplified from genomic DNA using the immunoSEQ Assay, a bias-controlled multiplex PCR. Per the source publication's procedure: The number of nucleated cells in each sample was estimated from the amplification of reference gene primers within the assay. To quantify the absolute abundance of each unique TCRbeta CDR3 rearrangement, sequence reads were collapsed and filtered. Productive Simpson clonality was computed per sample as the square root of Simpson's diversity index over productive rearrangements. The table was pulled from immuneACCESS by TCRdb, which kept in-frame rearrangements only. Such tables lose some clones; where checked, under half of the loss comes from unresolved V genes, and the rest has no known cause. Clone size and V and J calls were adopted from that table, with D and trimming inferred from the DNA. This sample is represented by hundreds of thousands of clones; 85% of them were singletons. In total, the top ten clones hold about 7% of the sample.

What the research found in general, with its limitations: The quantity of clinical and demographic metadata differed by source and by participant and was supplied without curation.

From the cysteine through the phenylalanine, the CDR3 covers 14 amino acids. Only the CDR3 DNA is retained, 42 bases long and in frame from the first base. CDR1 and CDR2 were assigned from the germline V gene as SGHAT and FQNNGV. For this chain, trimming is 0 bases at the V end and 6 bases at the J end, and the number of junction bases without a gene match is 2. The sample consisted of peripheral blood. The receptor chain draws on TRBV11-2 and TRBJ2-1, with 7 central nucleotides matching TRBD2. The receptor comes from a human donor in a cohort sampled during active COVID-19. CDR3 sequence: CASSLEPSGNEQFF. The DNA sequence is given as TGTGCCAGCAGCTTAGAGCCTAGCGGCAATGAGCAGTTCTTC.